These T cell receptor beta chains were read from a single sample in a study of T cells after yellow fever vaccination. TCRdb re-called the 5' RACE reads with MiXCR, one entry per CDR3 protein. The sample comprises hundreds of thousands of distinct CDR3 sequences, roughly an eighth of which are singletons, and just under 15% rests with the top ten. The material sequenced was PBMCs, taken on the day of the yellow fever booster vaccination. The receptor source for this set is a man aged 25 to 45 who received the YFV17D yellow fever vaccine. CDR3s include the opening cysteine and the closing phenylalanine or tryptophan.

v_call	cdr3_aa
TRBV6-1	CASSVPGQYNSPLHF
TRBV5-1	CASSLEGQSYEQYF
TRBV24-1	CATGGLPNEQFF
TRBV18	CASSPGTGHQETQYF
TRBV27	CASSLVGTGFTEAFF
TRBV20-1	CSARLSREWRSEQYF
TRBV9	CASSVEGGLAGFQETQYF
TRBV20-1	CSAPILPGANEQFF
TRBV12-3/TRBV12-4	CASSLRDTGNSPLHF
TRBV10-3	CATGPTSGVESEQYF
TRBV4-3	CASSQEHLYQETQYF
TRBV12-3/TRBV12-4	CASSPGGAELFF
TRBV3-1	CASSQFSTTYEQYF
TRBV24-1	CAIWTSGTEQYF
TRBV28	CASSLTYRVGEAFF
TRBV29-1	CSVEGQGADGELFF
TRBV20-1	CSARKSGPGDNEQFF
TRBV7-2	CASSFPGARNTIYF